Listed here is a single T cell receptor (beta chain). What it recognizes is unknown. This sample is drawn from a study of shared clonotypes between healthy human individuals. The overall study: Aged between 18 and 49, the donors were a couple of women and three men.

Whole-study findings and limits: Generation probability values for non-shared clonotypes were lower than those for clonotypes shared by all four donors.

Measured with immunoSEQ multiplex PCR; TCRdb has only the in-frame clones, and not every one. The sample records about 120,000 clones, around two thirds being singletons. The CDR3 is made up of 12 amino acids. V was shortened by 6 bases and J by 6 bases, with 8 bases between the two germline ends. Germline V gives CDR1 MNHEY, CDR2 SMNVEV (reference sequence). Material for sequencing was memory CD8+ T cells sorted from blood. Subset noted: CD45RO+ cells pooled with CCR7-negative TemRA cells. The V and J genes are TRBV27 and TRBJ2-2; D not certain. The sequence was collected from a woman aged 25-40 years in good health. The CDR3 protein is CASSPFPGELFF. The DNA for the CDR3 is TGTGCCAGCAGCCCCTTTCCCGGGGAGCTGTTTTTT.